This T cell receptor (beta chain) was captured by sequencing in a study of regulatory T cells in long-lasting Graves disease. Study-wide points: Patients with persistent Graves' had lower TCR diversity than newly diagnosed patients.

Sequencing libraries for TCR beta were prepared with iRepertoire HTBI primers and Arm-PCR of CDR3 regions. TCRdb called the multiplex PCR reads again in MiXCR, with one record for every CDR3 protein. The sample shows about 470,000 distinct CDR3 sequences, around 20% of them seen only once. The CDR3 contains 15 residues. The germline V and J ends were trimmed by 3 bases and 3 bases, with 11 bases remaining between them. The germline V gene has CDR1 MNHEY and CDR2 SMNVEV (reference sequence). The time point here: persistent/refractory GD, antithyroid drugs over 5 years with positive TRAb. The TCR library was prepared using RNA isolated from PBMCs. With regard to this clonotype: The antigen remains unidentified.

This chain uses TRBV27 with TRBJ2-2; unclear D gene. The source of this sequence is a female donor with Graves disease. The material sequenced was peripheral blood mononuclear cells (PBMCs), taken when the disease was refractory, from a patient treated with antithyroid drugs. The CDR3 DNA sequence: TGTGCCAGCAGTTTTGTGGGTTCTTACACCGGGGAGCTGTTTTTT. Residues: CASSFVGSYTGELFF.